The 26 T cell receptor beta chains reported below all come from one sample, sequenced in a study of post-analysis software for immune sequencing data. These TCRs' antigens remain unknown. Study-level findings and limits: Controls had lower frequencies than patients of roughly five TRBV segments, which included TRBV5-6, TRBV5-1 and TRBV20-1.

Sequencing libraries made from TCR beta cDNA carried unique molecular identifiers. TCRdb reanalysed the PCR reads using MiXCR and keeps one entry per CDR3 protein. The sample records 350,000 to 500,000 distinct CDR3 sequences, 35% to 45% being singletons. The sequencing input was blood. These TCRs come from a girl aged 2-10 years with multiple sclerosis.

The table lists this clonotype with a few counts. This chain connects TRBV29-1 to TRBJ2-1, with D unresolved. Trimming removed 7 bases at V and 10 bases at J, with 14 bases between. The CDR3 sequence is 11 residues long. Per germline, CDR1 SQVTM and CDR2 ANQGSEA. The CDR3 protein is CSADPGREQFF. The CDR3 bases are TGCAGCGCCGACCCAGGAAGAGAGCAGTTCTTC.

In DNA form, the CDR3 reads TGCAGTGCTAGTGAGGTGGTCTATGGCTACACCTTC. Residues: CSASEVVYGYTF. V is TRBV20-1 and J is TRBJ1-2; D not resolved. CDR1 is DFQATT, CDR2 SNEGSKA, per germline (reference sequence). This CDR3 is built from 12 residues. The V gene lost 3 bases and the J gene lost 4 bases, with 9 bases spanning the gap.

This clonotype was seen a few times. This CDR3 is CAISESTTGGFNEQYF. CDR3 DNA: TGTGCCATCAGTGAGTCGACCACAGGGGGGTTCAACGAGCAGTACTTC. The chain is built from TRBV10-3 and TRBJ2-7; TRBD1 matches 8 bases. This CDR3 spans 16 amino acids. Looked up from germline, CDR1 is ENHRY and CDR2 is SYGVKD. With V trimmed by 0 bases and J by 5 bases, 9 bases remained unmatched.

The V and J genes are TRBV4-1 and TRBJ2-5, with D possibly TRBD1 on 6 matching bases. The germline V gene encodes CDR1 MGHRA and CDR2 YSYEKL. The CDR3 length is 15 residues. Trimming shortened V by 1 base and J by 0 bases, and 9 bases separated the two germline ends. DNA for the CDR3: TGCGCCAGCAGCCAAGGCAACAGGGACCAAGAGACCCAGTACTTC. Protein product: CASSQGNRDQETQYF.

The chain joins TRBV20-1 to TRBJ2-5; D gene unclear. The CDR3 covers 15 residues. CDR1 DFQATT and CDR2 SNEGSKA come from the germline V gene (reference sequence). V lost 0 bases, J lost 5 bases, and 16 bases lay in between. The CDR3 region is CSARDLRKTPETQYF. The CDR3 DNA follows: TGCAGTGCTAGAGATCTGAGGAAAACTCCCGAGACCCAGTACTTC.

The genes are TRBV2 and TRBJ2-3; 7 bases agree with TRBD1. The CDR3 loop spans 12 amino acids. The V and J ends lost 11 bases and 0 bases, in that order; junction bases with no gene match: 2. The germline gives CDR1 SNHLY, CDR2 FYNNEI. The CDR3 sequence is CAGQASTDTQYF. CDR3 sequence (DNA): TGTGCCGGACAGGCTAGCACAGATACGCAGTATTTT. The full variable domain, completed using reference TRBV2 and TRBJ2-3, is EPEVTQTPSHQVTQMGQEVILRCVPISNHLYFYWYRQILGQKVEFLVSFYNNEISEKSEIFDDQFSVERPDGSNFTLKIRSTKLEDSAMYFCAGQASTDTQYFGPGTRLTVL.

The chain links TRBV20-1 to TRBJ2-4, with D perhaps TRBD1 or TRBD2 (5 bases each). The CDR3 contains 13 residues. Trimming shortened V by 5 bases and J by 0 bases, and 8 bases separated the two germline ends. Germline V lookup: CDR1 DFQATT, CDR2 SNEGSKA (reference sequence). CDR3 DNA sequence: TGCAGTGCTTGGGACCCAGCCAAAAACATTCAGTACTTC. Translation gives CSAWDPAKNIQYF.

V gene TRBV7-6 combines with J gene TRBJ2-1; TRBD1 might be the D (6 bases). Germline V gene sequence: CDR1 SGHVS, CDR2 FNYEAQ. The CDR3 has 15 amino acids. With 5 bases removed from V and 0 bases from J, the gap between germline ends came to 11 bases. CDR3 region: CASSQNRASYNEQFF. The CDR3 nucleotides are TGTGCCAGCAGCCAGAACAGGGCCTCCTACAATGAGCAGTTCTTC.

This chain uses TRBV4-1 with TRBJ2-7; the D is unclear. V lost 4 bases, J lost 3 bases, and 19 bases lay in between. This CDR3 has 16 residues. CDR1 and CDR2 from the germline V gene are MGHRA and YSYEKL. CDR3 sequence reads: CASSLFPPPRSYEQYF. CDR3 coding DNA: TGCGCCAGCAGCCTGTTTCCGCCCCCGCGGAGCTACGAGCAGTACTTC.

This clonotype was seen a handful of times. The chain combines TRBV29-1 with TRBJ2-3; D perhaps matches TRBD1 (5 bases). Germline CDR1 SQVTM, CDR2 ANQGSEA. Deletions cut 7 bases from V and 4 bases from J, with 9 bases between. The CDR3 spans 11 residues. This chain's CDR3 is CSGRAADTQYF. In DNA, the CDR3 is TGCAGCGGCAGGGCGGCAGATACGCAGTATTTT.

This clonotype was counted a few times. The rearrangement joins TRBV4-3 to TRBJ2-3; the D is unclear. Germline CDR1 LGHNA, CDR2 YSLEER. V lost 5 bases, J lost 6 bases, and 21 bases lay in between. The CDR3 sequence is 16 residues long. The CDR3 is CASSSQAASEFDTQYF. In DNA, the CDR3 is TGCGCCAGCAGCTCCCAAGCAGCATCCGAGTTTGATACGCAGTATTTT.

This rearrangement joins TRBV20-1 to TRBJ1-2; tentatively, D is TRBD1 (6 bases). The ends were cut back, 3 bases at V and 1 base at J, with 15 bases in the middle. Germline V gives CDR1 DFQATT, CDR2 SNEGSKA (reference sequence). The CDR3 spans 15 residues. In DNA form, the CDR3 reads TGCAGTGCTAGTGGGCAGGGGAGGGTTAACTATGGCTACACCTTC. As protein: CSASGQGRVNYGYTF.

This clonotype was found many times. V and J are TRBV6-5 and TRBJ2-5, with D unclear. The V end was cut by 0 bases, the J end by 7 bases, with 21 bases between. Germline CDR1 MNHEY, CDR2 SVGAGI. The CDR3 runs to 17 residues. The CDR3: CASSYSESHDPYGTQYF. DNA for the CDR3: TGTGCCAGCAGTTACTCAGAGAGTCATGACCCCTACGGGACCCAGTACTTC.

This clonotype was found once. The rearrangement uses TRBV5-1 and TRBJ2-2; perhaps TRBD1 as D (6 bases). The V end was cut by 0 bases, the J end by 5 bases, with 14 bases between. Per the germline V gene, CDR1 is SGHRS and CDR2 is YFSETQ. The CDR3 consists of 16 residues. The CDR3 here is CASSLVRAGETGELFF. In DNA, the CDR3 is TGCGCCAGCAGCTTGGTTAGGGCAGGGGAGACCGGGGAGCTGTTTTTT.

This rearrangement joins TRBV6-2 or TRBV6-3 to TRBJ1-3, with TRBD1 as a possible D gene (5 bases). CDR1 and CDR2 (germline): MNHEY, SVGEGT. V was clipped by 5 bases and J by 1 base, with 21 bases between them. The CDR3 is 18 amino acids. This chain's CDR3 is CASSRSIGGYLSGNTIYF. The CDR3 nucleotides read TGTGCCAGCAGTAGAAGCATTGGGGGGTACCTGTCTGGAAACACCATATATTTT.

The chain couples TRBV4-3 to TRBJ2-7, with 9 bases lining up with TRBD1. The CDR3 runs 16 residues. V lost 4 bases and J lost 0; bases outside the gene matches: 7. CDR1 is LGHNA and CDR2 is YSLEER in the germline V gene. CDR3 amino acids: CASSRIGQGLSYEQYF. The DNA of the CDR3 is TGCGCCAGCAGCCGAATTGGACAGGGGCTCTCCTACGAGCAGTACTTC.

CDR3 residues: CASTRGDRNYEQYF. The CDR3 region has the DNA TGTGCCAGCACCCGGGGGGACAGGAACTACGAGCAGTACTTC. The chain combines TRBV3-1 with TRBJ2-7; a weak D match, TRBD1 (8 bases). The CDR3 length is 14 residues. Germline V lookup: CDR1 LGHDT, CDR2 YNNKEL (reference sequence). Trimming pared 7 bases from V and 3 bases from J, leaving 16 bases between.

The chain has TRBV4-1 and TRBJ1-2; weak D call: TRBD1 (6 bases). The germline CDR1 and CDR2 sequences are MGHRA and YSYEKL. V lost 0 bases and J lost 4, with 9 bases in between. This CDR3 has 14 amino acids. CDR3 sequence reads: CASSQDTGAYGYTF. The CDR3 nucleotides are TGCGCCAGCAGCCAAGATACGGGGGCCTATGGCTACACCTTC.

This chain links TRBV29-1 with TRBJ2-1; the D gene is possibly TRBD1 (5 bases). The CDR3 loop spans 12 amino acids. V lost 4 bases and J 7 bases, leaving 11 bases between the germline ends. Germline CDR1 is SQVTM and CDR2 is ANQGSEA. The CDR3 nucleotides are TGCAGCGTTGTCCCCAGGGAAAATGAGCAGTTCTTC. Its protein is CSVVPRENEQFF.

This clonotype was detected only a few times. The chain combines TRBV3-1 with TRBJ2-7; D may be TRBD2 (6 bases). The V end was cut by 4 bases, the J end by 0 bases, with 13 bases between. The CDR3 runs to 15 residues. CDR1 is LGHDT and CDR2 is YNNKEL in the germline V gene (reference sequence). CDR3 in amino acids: CASSPSFGSSYEQYF. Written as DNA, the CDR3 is TGTGCCAGCAGCCCCTCGTTCGGGAGCTCCTACGAGCAGTACTTC.

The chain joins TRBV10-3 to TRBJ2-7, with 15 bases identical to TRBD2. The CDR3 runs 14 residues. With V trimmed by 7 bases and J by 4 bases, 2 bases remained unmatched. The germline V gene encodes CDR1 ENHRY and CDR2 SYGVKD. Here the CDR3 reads CAIKGLAGGYEQYF. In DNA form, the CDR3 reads TGTGCCATCAAGGGACTAGCGGGGGGATACGAGCAGTACTTC.

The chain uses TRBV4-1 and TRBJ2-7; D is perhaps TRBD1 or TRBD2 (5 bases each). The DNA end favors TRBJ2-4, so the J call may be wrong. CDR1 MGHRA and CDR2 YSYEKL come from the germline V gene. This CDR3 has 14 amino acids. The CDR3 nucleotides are TGCGCCAGCAGCCAGGGACCCCCTGGTGACATTCAGTACTTC. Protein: CASSQGPPGDIQYF.

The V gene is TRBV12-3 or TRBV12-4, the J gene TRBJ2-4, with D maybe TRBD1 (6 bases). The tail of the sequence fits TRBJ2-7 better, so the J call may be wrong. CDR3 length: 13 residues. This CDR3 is CASSTQGNYEQYF. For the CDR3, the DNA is TGTGCCAGCAGCACACAGGGTAACTACGAGCAGTACTTC.

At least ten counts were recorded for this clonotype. The chain's CDR3 is CASSLAGANEQFF. The CDR3 region has the DNA TGTGCCAGCAGTTTAGCGGGAGCGAATGAGCAGTTCTTC. This sequence joins TRBV12-3 or TRBV12-4 and TRBJ2-1; the D gene is possibly TRBD2 (5 bases). The CDR3 spans 13 residues. V was trimmed by 0 bases and J by 7 bases, leaving 7 bases between them.

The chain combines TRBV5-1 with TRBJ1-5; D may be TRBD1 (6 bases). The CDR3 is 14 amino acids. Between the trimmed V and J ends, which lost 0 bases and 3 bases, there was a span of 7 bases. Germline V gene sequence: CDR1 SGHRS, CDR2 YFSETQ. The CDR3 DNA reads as TGCGCCAGCAGCTTGGAGGGGGACAATCAGCCCCAGCATTTT. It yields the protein CASSLEGDNQPQHF. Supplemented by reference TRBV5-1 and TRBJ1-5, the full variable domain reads KAGVTQTPRYLIKTRGQQVTLSCSPISGHRSVSWYQQTPGQGLQFLFEYFSETQRNKGNFPGRFSGRQFSNSRSEMNVSTLELGDSALYLCASSLEGDNQPQHFGDGTRLSIL.

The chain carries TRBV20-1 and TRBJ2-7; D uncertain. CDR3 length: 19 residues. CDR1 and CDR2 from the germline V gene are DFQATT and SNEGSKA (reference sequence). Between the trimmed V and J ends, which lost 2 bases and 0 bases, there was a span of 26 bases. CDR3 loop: CSARPWRRPSMTLSYEQYF. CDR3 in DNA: TGCAGTGCTAGACCCTGGCGCCGCCCCTCTATGACTCTCTCCTACGAGCAGTACTTC.